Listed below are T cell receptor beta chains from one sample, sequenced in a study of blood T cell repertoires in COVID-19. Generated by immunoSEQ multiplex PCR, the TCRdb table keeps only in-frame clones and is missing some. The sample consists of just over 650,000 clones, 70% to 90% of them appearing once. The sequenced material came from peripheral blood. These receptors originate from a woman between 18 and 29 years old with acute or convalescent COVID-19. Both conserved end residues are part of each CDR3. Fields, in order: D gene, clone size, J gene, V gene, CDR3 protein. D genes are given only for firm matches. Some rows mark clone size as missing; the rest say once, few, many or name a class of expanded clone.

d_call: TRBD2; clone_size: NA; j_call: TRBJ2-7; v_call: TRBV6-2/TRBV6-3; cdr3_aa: CASSIAGGSSYEQYF
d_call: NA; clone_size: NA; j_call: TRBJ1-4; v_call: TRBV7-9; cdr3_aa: CASSLGRGPTNEKLFF
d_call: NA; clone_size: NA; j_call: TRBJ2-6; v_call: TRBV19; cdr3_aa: CATRASGANVLTF
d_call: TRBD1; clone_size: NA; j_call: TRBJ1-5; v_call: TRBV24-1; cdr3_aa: CATSESTGIGNQPQHF
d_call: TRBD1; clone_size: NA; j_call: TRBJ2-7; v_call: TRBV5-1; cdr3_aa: CASSLALGQWSYEQYF
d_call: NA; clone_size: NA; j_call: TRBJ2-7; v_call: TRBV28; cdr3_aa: CASSPLISGLNAGVYEQYF
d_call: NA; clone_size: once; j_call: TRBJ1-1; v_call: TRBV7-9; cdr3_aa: CASSLISTEAFF
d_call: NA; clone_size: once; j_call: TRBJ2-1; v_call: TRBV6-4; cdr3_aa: CASSQGPAGSYNEQFF
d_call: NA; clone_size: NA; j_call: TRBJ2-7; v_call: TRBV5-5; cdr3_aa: CASSFDRPGGEQYF
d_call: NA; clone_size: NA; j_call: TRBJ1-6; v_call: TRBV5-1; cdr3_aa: CASSLDSDSPLHF
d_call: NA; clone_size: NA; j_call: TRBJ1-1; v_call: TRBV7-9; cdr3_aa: CASSLLDRAFF
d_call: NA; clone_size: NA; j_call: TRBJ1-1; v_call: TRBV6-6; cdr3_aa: CASSLKTGLNTEAFF
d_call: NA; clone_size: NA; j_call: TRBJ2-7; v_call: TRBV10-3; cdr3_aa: CAISERGGYYEQYF
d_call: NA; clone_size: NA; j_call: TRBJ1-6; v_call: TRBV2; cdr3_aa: CASSRQGNSPLHF
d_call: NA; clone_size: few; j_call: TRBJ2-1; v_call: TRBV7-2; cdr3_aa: CASSLGSGAPRLNEQFF
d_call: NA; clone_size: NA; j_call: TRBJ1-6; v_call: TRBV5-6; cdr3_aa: CASTPWADHSPLHF
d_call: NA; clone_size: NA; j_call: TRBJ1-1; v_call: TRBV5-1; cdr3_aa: CASSLGPGAARDTEAFF
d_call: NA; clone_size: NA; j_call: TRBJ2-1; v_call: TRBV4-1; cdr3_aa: CASSQYSNEQFF
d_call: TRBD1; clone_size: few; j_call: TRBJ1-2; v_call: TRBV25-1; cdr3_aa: CASSGTGGAGYTF
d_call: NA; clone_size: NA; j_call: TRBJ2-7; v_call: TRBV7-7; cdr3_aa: CASSPLSPYEQYF
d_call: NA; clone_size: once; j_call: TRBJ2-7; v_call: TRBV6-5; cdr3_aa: CASTPGGITYEQYF
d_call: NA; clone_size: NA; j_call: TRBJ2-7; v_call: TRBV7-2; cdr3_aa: CASTPGYEQYF
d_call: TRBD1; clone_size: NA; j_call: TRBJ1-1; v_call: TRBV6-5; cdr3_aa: CASSPLDRANTEAFF
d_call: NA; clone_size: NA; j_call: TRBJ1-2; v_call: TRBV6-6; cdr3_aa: CASSRLPSYGYTF
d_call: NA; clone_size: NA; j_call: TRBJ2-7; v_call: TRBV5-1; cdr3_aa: CASSLGGHEQYF
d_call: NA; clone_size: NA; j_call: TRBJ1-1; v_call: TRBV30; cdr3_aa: CAGSFGGTEAFF
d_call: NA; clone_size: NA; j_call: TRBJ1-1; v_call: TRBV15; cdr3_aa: CATSRVRAHTEAFF
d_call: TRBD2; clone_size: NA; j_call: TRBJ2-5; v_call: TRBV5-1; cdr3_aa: CASSWDYPYQETQYF
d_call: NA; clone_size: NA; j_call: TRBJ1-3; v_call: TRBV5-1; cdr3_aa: CASSLETNSGNTIYF
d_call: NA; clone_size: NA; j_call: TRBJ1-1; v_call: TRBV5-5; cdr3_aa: CASSSSPVGDAFF
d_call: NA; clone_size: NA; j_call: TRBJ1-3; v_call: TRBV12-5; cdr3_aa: CASGLVLGKAVDTIYF
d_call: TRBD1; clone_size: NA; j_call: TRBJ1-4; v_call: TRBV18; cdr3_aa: CASSPGTGMDGEKLFF
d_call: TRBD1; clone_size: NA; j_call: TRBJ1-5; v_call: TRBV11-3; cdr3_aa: CASSLGQGACNQPQHF
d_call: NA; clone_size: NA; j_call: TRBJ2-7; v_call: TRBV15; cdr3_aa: CATSRNSGGGAPSYEQYF
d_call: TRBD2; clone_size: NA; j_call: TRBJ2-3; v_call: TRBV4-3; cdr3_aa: CASSHGLAGSTDTQYF
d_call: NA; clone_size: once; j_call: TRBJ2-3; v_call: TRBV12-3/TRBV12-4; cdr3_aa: CASSSGADTQYF
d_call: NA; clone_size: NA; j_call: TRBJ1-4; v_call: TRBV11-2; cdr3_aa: CASSLSGEEKLFF
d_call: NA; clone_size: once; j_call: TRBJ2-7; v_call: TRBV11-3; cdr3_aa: CASTLSLRGVISYEQYF
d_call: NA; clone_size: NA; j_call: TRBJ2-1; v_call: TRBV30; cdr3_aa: CAWIRGVHEQFF
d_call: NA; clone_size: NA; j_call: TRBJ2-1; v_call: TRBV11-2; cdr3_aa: CASSFVFASDEQFF